The present T cell receptor (beta chain) was sequenced within a study of shared clonotypes between healthy human individuals. Study-level information: CD4 naive and CD4 memory each took three plates per donor, while CD8 naive took two and CD8 memory one. Study-level findings and limits: Sharing of clonotypes among donors was expected to vary with sequencing depth. A reduction in generation probabilities was seen for non-shared clonotypes relative to those shared by all four donors.

The protocol was immunoSEQ multiplex PCR, while the TCRdb copy is restricted to in-frame clones and leaves out a portion. This sample has fewer than 1.6 million clones, with approximately 98.5% found just once. Healthy and HIV-negative, the adult donors had no recent acute infections or vaccinations. Comments on this clone: Its matching antigen is unknown.

CDR1 and CDR2 from the germline V gene are SGHRS and YFSETQ. The CDR3 is made up of 16 amino acids. Unmatched junction bases numbered 11, after V lost 4 bases and J lost 7 bases. The sequenced sample was naive CD4+ T cells sorted from blood. Subset given: CD45RA+ positively selected. This chain links TRBV5-1 with TRBJ2-3; TRBD2 matches at 11 bases. The receptor comes from a man aged 30 to 39 in good health. CDR3 in DNA: TGCGCCAGCAGCCCCCCGACTAGCGGGATGGGAAATACGCAGTATTTT. Translating it yields CASSPPTSGMGNTQYF.